This note documents a single T cell receptor (beta chain) sequence. The data originate from a study of control samples from healthy donors and cancer patients. Clones were read by immunoSEQ multiplex PCR, and TCRdb kept only the in-frame ones, dropping some. The repertoire includes around 110,000 clones, 93% of them detected once, and around 2.5% sits in the top ten. J lost 3 bases, V lost 9 bases, and 10 bases had no gene match. Germline V gene data show CDR1 as LNHNV and CDR2 as YYDKDF (reference sequence). The length of the CDR3 is 16 residues. Sequencing used blood. The chain joins TRBV15 to TRBJ2-2; 10 bases fit TRBD1. This clonotype was obtained from a man under 40 in good health. The CDR3 here is CATRGTGQGYTGELFF. The CDR3 bases are TGTGCCACAAGGGGGACGGGACAGGGGTACACCGGGGAGCTGTTTTTT.